These 24 T cell receptor beta chains originate from one sample sequenced in a study of cytomegalovirus exposure and HLA in healthy donors (dated by TCRdb to the late 2010s). The library came from the immunoSEQ multiplex PCR assay. The multiplex PCR relied on a mix of 60 forward primers for TCR Vbeta segments and 13 reverse primers for TCR Jbeta segments. TCRdb's version of the immuneACCESS table is confined to in-frame rearrangements and falls short of the full clone set. An unresolved V gene accounts for under half of the shortfall where checked; the remainder is of unknown origin. Present in this sample are fewer than 200,000 clones, roughly 84% of which were seen just once. The ten biggest clones cover around 1.2% of the sample. Input material: PBMCs. These TCRs come from a girl aged 2 to 10 in good health and CMV-seropositive.

This chain links TRBV30 with TRBJ1-6; D is undetermined. Per germline, CDR1 GTSNPN and CDR2 SVGIG (reference sequence). V was cut by 1 base and J by 9 bases, with 10 bases left in between. The CDR3 has 13 residues. The CDR3 region has the DNA TGTGCCTGGAGTGCCACCTGGGCTTCACCCCTCCACTTT. It translates to CAWSATWASPLHF.

The chain links TRBV6-4 to TRBJ1-1; D gene uncertain. Between the trimmed V and J ends, which lost 2 bases and 6 bases, there was a span of 7 bases. The germline CDR1 and CDR2 sequences are MRHNA and SNTAGT. The CDR3 has 12 amino acids. The CDR3 loop reads CASSDLSPEAFF. Here the CDR3 DNA reads TGTGCCAGCAGTGACCTCAGTCCTGAAGCTTTCTTT.

With regard to this clone: Given the absence of the conserved phenylalanine or tryptophan at the CDR3 end, a read error is likely. This rearrangement joins TRBV28 to TRBJ1-5, with D perhaps TRBD1 (6 bases). The CDR3 is made up of 14 amino acids. Trimming took off 3 bases at V and 5 bases at J, with 11 bases between the two ends. In germline, CDR1 is MDHEN, CDR2 SYDVKM. The CDR3 spells CASSFTGRYQPQHV. Here the CDR3 DNA reads TGTGCCAGCAGTTTTACAGGGCGTTATCAGCCCCAGCATGTT.

The V and J genes are TRBV13 and TRBJ2-7; 8 positions agree with TRBD1. The ends lost 4 bases at V and 4 bases at J; junction bases unmatched: 6. Per germline, CDR1 PRHDT and CDR2 FYEKMQ (reference sequence). The CDR3 has 14 amino acids. The CDR3 protein is CASSSTGGWYEQYF. The DNA of the CDR3 is TGTGCCAGCAGCTCTACAGGGGGATGGTACGAGCAGTACTTC.

CDR3 protein: CASSPTLDFGYTF. For the CDR3, the DNA is TGCGCCAGCAGCCCCACTTTAGATTTTGGCTACACCTTC. V and J are TRBV4-1 and TRBJ1-2; D remains ambiguous. Trimming took off 4 bases at V and 7 bases at J, with 13 bases between the two ends. The CDR3 is made up of 13 amino acids. Germline V lookup: CDR1 MGHRA, CDR2 YSYEKL.

The chain combines TRBV5-1 with TRBJ2-1, with TRBD2 matching over 10 bases. V was pared by 3 bases and J by 7 bases, with 10 bases of the junction left unmatched. The germline CDR1 and CDR2 sequences are SGHRS and YFSETQ. CDR3 length equals 16 residues. The CDR3 sequence is CASSSNPAGGLNEQFF. CDR3 nucleotides: TGCGCCAGCAGCTCGAACCCAGCGGGGGGGTTGAATGAGCAGTTCTTC.

The V and J genes are TRBV10-2 and TRBJ2-3, with a tentative D call TRBD1 (6 bases). The CDR3 is made up of 15 amino acids. Trimming cost V 0 bases and J 7 bases, with 14 bases left between them. The germline gives CDR1 WSHSY, CDR2 SAAADI. The CDR3 region has the DNA TGCGCCAGCAGTGAGTCGAGCACAGGGTTATATACGCAGTATTTT. This sequence encodes CASSESSTGLYTQYF.

This rearrangement joins TRBV14 to TRBJ1-1, with D perhaps TRBD1 (6 bases). The V end was cut by 4 bases, the J end by 1 base, with 13 bases between. Germline V gene data show CDR1 as SGHDN and CDR2 as FVKESK. The CDR3 totals 15 residues. CDR3 sequence (DNA): TGTGCCAGCAGCCCTCGGGGGGCAGCGAACACTGAAGCTTTCTTT. Translating gives CASSPRGAANTEAFF.

This chain uses TRBV25-1 with TRBJ1-1, with D unresolved. Between the trimmed V and J ends, which lost 1 base and 7 bases, there was a span of 7 bases. Germline V CDR1 and CDR2: MGHDK, SYGVNS. The CDR3 runs to 12 residues. This CDR3 is CASSESQCEAFF. CDR3 nucleotide sequence: TGTGCCAGCAGTGAATCTCAGTGTGAAGCTTTCTTT.

This clone was seen a single time. V and J are TRBV4-1 and TRBJ2-2; 8 positions agree with TRBD1. The V gene end was trimmed by 4 bases and the J gene end by 7 bases; junction bases not matched to a gene: 11. Germline CDR1 MGHRA, CDR2 YSYEKL. CDR3 length: 16 residues. CDR3 amino acids: CASSLLAGTGIGELFF. CDR3 bases: TGCGCCAGCAGCCTACTGGCCGGGACAGGTATCGGGGAGCTGTTTTTT.

The rearrangement joins TRBV2 to TRBJ2-4; TRBD1 is a possible D gene (5 bases). The CDR3 loop spans 16 amino acids. The V gene's germline CDR1 is SNHLY and CDR2 FYNNEI. V lost 3 bases and J lost 3, with 15 bases in between. The CDR3 region has the DNA TGTGCCAGCAGTGAGAATGGGGCTCAGGGCAAAAACATTCAGTACTTC. Its protein product is CASSENGAQGKNIQYF.

This clone is a singleton in its sample. This chain joins TRBV6-5 and TRBJ2-7, with D perhaps TRBD1 (6 bases). V was shortened by 5 bases and J by 1 base, with 15 bases between the two germline ends. CDR1 is MNHEY and CDR2 is SVGAGI in the germline V gene. The CDR3 loop spans 15 amino acids. The DNA of the CDR3 is TGTGCCAGCAGTCAAACCCCTGGACAGTCCTACGAGCAGTACTTC. Translated: CASSQTPGQSYEQYF.

This sequence joins TRBV5-1 and TRBJ2-2; 7 bases line up with TRBD1. The V gene's germline CDR1 is SGHRS and CDR2 YFSETQ. The CDR3 is 17 amino acids. Unmatched junction bases numbered 7, after V lost 2 bases and J lost 0 bases. CDR3: CASSLVAGGPNTGELFF. CDR3 coding DNA: TGCGCCAGCAGCTTAGTAGCAGGGGGTCCGAACACCGGGGAGCTGTTTTTT.

The chain links TRBV11-2 to TRBJ1-1, with no clear D. Trimming pared 1 base from V and 6 bases from J, leaving 21 bases between. Germline CDR1 reads SGHAT; CDR2 reads FQNNGV. The CDR3 spans 17 residues. The CDR3 sequence: CASSLVSPWFPIPEAFF. As DNA, the CDR3 is TGTGCCAGCAGCTTAGTCAGTCCTTGGTTCCCAATCCCTGAAGCTTTCTTT.

This sequence joins TRBV27 and TRBJ2-1; 10 nucleotides match TRBD1. The CDR3 length is 18 residues. The V and J ends lost 2 bases and 4 bases, in that order; junction bases with no gene match: 11. CDR1 is MNHEY and CDR2 is SMNVEV in the germline V gene (reference sequence). The CDR3 reads CASSLKILGQGFYNEQFF. CDR3 bases: TGTGCCAGCAGTTTAAAGATTCTGGGACAGGGGTTTTACAATGAGCAGTTCTTC.

This sequence joins TRBV2 and TRBJ2-3, with D unresolved. Trimming pared 6 bases from V and 2 bases from J, leaving 15 bases between. CDR1 is SNHLY, CDR2 FYNNEI, per germline. The CDR3 has 15 amino acids. The CDR3 spells CASSSSQAITDTQYF. The CDR3, as DNA: TGTGCCAGCAGCTCCTCGCAGGCGATCACAGATACGCAGTATTTT.

The V and J genes are TRBV5-6 and TRBJ1-2; D call uncertain. Germline CDR1 is SGHDT and CDR2 is YYEEEE. This CDR3 is 14 amino acids long. Trimming took 5 bases from V and 4 from J, leaving 15 bases between them. In DNA form, the CDR3 reads TGTGCCAGCAGACCGGATGCGGGTCCCTATGGCTACACCTTC. Protein: CASRPDAGPYGYTF.

The CDR3 DNA is TGTGCCAGCAGATCAGACAGAGACTATGGCTACACCTTC. Translated, it gives CASRSDRDYGYTF. This chain uses TRBV13 with TRBJ1-2; D might be TRBD1 (5 bases). From germline, CDR1 is PRHDT and CDR2 FYEKMQ (reference sequence). V lost 6 bases, J lost 3 bases, and 11 bases lay in between. The length of the CDR3 is 13 residues.

This chain links TRBV4-1 with TRBJ1-5, with 8 bases fitting TRBD1. This CDR3 has 16 amino acids. V trimming: 4 bases; J trimming: 2 bases; junction bases outside the gene matches: 7. Germline CDR1 reads MGHRA; CDR2 reads YSYEKL. The CDR3 DNA reads as TGCGCCAGCAGCCCTTACAGGGGGGAAGGCAATCAGCCCCAGCATTTT. Residues: CASSPYRGEGNQPQHF.

The rearrangement links TRBV6-5 to TRBJ1-2; D is unresolved. Trimming removed 8 bases at V and 0 bases at J, with 16 bases between. The CDR3 is 15 residues long. CDR1 is MNHEY and CDR2 is SVGAGI in the germline V gene. The DNA for the CDR3 is TGTGCCAGCTTTCGCGGTGGGGAGGCTAACTATGGCTACACCTTC. It specifies CASFRGGEANYGYTF.

This clone appeared a few times. The genes are TRBV5-1 and TRBJ2-3; D unresolved. This CDR3 has 12 amino acids. Trimming stripped 4 bases from V and 5 bases from J, with 8 bases between. Germline CDR1 and CDR2: SGHRS and YFSETQ. CDR3 DNA: TGCGCCAGCAGCGTGATGAGAGATACGCAGTATTTT. The encoded protein is CASSVMRDTQYF.

The sample holds a few counts of this clone. The chain is built from TRBV2 and TRBJ1-4; D remains ambiguous. V was shortened by 9 bases and J by 3 bases, with 11 bases between the two germline ends. The CDR3 sequence is 13 residues long. Per the germline V gene, CDR1 is SNHLY and CDR2 is FYNNEI. Here the CDR3 DNA reads TGTGCCAGTATATGGCAGTCTAATGAAAAACTGTTTTTT. Translated, it gives CASIWQSNEKLFF.

This chain links TRBV6-5 with TRBJ1-1, with TRBD1 matching over 9 bases. The J segment lost 4 bases and the V segment lost 7 bases, leaving 7 bases of the junction unmatched. Germline CDR1 is MNHEY and CDR2 is SVGAGI. The CDR3 is made up of 14 amino acids. CDR3 coding DNA: TGTGCCAGCACTACGGGACAGGGAGGCACTGAAGCTTTCTTT. It translates to CASTTGQGGTEAFF.

The rearrangement uses TRBV5-1 and TRBJ1-2; D is possibly TRBD1 (5 bases). V was pared by 0 bases and J by 6 bases, with 12 bases between. CDR1 and CDR2 from the germline V gene are SGHRS and YFSETQ. The CDR3 sequence is 14 residues long. The chain's CDR3 is CASSLGQGRDGYTF. CDR3 coding DNA: TGCGCCAGCAGCTTGGGTCAGGGAAGGGATGGCTACACCTTC.